This T cell receptor beta chain was sequenced in a study of Graves' ophthalmopathy and Graves' hyperthyroidism. Overall study findings and caveats: For separating ophthalmopathy from stable hyperthyroidism, a 13-signature model gave under 90% sensitivity and 81.08% specificity.

The germline V and J ends were trimmed by 2 bases and 2 bases, with 13 bases remaining between them. This CDR3 region has 15 residues. Germline V gives CDR1 MNHNS, CDR2 SASEGT. Investigators amplified TCR beta CDR3 regions from RNA transcripts. First-round RT-PCR with HTBI primers preceded a second-round multiplex PCR. TCRdb ran MiXCR on the multiplex PCR reads and lists one entry per CDR3 protein. The profile shows fewer than 600,000 distinct CDR3 sequences, about 15% of them singletons. This clonotype was counted at least ten times. Antigen specificity is unknown. Excluded were patients with other autoimmune diseases, uncontrolled infections, pregnancy or lactation.

This chain uses TRBV6-1 with TRBJ2-7; D is perhaps TRBD1 (6 bases). Sequencing input: blood. This clonotype was obtained from a woman aged 25 to 39 with Graves' ophthalmopathy. The CDR3 region is CASSEPTYRAYEQYF. Here the CDR3 DNA reads TGTGCCAGCAGTGAACCGACCTACAGGGCCTACGAGCAGTACTTC.